This note documents a single T cell receptor beta chain sequence. Germline loops: CDR1 LGHNT, CDR2 FRNRAP. This CDR3 contains 15 residues. Trimming pared 3 bases from V and 0 bases from J, leaving 11 bases between. TCRdb's copy holds only in-frame clones and misses some; the assay was immunoSEQ multiplex PCR. Of roughly 68,000 clones listed, around 85% were seen once; the top ten hold roughly 24%. The entry originates in a study of blood T cell repertoires in COVID-19. Study-level background: COVID-19 samples from acute and convalescent phases originated in the United States, Italy and Spain.

The sample was peripheral blood. The sequence derives from a man aged 45-65 years with acute or convalescent COVID-19. The V and J genes are TRBV12-5 and TRBJ2-5, with D hard to call. The CDR3 nucleotides are TGTGCTAGTGGTTTCACTGGCGGAAACCAAGAGACCCAGTACTTC. It encodes CASGFTGGNQETQYF. Looking up the rest from reference TRBV12-5 and TRBJ2-5 gives the full variable domain: DARVTQTPRHKVTEMGQEVTMRCQPILGHNTVFWYRQTMMQGLELLAYFRNRAPLDDSGMPKDRFSAEMPDATLATLKIQPSEPRDSAVYFCASGFTGGNQETQYFGPGTRLLVL.